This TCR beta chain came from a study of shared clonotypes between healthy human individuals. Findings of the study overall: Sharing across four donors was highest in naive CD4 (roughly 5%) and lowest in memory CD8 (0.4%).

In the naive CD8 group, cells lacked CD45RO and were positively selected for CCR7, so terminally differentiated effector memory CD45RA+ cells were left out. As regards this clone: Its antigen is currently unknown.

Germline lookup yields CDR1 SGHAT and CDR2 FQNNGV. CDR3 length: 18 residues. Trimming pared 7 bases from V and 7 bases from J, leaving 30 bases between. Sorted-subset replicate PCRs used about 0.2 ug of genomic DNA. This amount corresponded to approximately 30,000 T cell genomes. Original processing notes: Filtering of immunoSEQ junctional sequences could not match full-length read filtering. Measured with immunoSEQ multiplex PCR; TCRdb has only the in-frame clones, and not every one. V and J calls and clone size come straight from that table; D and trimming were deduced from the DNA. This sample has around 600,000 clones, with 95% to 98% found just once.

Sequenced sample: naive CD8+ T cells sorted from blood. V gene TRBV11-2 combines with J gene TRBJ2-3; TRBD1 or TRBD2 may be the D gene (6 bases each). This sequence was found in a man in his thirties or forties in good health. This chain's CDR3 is CASILGWGAEQRKNTQYF. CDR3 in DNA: TGTGCCAGCATCCTAGGCTGGGGGGCAGAACAGAGGAAGAATACGCAGTATTTT.